The 16 T cell receptor beta chains given below trace back to one sample, sequenced in a study of cytotoxic CD8 clonotypes in ibrutinib-treated CLL. Measured with immunoSEQ multiplex PCR; TCRdb has only the in-frame clones, and not every one. The top ten clones hold roughly 6% of a sample with fewer than 400,000 clones, roughly 71% of them seen once. The sample in question was PBMCs, obtained after 36 months of ibrutinib treatment. The receptors here all came from a human donor with chronic lymphocytic leukemia.

To note about this clone: This specimen includes other DNA sequences encoding the same CDR3. The chain links TRBV7-9 to TRBJ2-3; D may match TRBD1 or TRBD2 (6 bases each). CDR1 SEHNR and CDR2 FQNEAQ come from the germline V gene (reference sequence). This CDR3 comprises 13 residues. V was cut by 1 base and J by 6 bases, with 8 bases left in between. The CDR3 nucleotides are TGTGCCAGCAGCTTAGGGGGGGCGGATACGCAGTATTTT. This gives the protein CASSLGGADTQYF.

This chain links TRBV10-3 with TRBJ1-2; 8 bases fit TRBD1. In germline, CDR1 is ENHRY, CDR2 SYGVKD. The CDR3 has 13 amino acids. V lost 10 bases and J lost 3; bases outside the gene matches: 7. CDR3 coding DNA: TGTGCCAACGGACAGGGCGAGGACTATGGCTACACCTTC. It translates to CANGQGEDYGYTF.

The chain joins TRBV10-3 to TRBJ1-1, with no clear D. V was pared by 7 bases and J by 2 bases, with 8 bases between. CDR1 is ENHRY and CDR2 is SYGVKD in the germline V gene. The CDR3 contains 12 residues. DNA for the CDR3: TGTGCCATCAAGGCAGGAAACACTGAAGCTTTCTTT. It yields the protein CAIKAGNTEAFF.

The chain couples TRBV9 to TRBJ2-5; D perhaps matches TRBD2 (6 bases). Germline V lookup: CDR1 SGDLS, CDR2 YYNGEE. V lost 0 bases, J lost 5 bases, and 8 bases lay in between. The CDR3 consists of 13 residues. As DNA, the CDR3 is TGTGCCAGCAGCGTAGCGGGGAGGGAGACCCAGTACTTC. Translated, it gives CASSVAGRETQYF.

The genes are TRBV5-6 and TRBJ1-2, with D unresolved. Trimming cost V 4 bases and J 4 bases, with 17 bases left between them. Germline-derived CDR1 and CDR2 are SGHDT and YYEEEE. The CDR3 consists of 15 residues. This CDR3 reads CASSPEDLFPYGYTF. In nucleotides, the CDR3 is TGTGCCAGCAGCCCTGAAGACTTGTTCCCCTATGGCTACACCTTC.

This clone was picked up one time. The gene calls are TRBV19 and TRBJ2-5; D call uncertain. The ends were cut back, 4 bases at V and 5 bases at J, with 14 bases in the middle. The CDR3 loop spans 14 amino acids. CDR1 and CDR2 from the germline V gene are LNHDA and SQIVND (reference sequence). DNA of the CDR3: TGTGCCAGTAGTACCATGGAACTGGACGAGACCCAGTACTTC. It specifies CASSTMELDETQYF.

The V gene is TRBV7-2, the J gene TRBJ1-2; the match to TRBD1 covers 8 bases. The CDR3 is 14 residues long. Germline V gene lookup returns CDR1 SGHTA and CDR2 FQGNSA. V was pared by 5 bases and J by 5 bases, with 7 bases of the junction left unmatched. The CDR3 coding sequence is TGTGCCAGCAGCCCGCGGACAGGGCCGTATGGCTACACCTTC. Translated: CASSPRTGPYGYTF.

The chain combines TRBV15 with TRBJ2-5, with D possibly called TRBD1 or TRBD2 (6 bases each). V was shortened by 5 bases and J by 6 bases, with 19 bases between the two germline ends. The V gene's germline CDR1 is LNHNV and CDR2 YYDKDF (reference sequence). The CDR3 extends over 15 amino acids. The CDR3 reads CATSAMGGAMKTQYF. CDR3 nucleotides: TGTGCCACCAGCGCAATGGGGGGCGCGATGAAGACCCAGTACTTC.

J is TRBJ2-4 and V is TRBV28; D assignment may be TRBD1 or TRBD2 (5 bases each). The CDR3 totals 15 residues. V lost 5 bases, J lost 3 bases, and 14 bases lay in between. The germline CDR1 and CDR2 sequences are MDHEN and SYDVKM. CDR3 in amino acids: CASSPHSGGKNIQYF. Written as DNA, the CDR3 is TGTGCCAGCAGTCCCCATTCTGGGGGCAAAAACATTCAGTACTTC. The variable domain in full, with the rest retrieved from reference TRBV28 and TRBJ2-4, is DVKVTQSSRYLVKRTGEKVFLECVQDMDHENMFWYRQDPGLGLRLIYFSYDVKMKEKGDIPEGYSVSREKKERFSLILESASTNQTSMYLCASSPHSGGKNIQYFGAGTRLSVL.

This clone occurred once. CDR3 sequence (DNA): TGTGCCAGCAGTTATAGGGTTGGGTACGAGCAGTACTTC. It codes for CASSYRVGYEQYF. The V call is TRBV27, the J call TRBJ2-7; D unresolved. The CDR3 extends over 13 amino acids. V lost 4 bases and J 4 bases, leaving 11 bases between the germline ends. Per germline, CDR1 MNHEY and CDR2 SMNVEV (reference sequence).

The rearrangement joins TRBV2 to TRBJ2-1; D gene uncertain. The CDR3 runs 14 residues. CDR1 and CDR2 (germline): SNHLY, FYNNEI. The ends were cut back, 5 bases at V and 4 bases at J, with 12 bases in the middle. DNA of the CDR3: TGTGCCAGCAGTAAGGAACAGCTTTACAATGAGCAGTTCTTC. Protein product: CASSKEQLYNEQFF.

The chain carries TRBV5-6 and TRBJ2-1; 7 bases line up with TRBD2. From germline, CDR1 is SGHDT and CDR2 YYEEEE. V dropped 4 bases and J dropped 6; count of bases not matched to a gene: 7. This CDR3 comprises 14 residues. The CDR3 DNA sequence: TGTGCCAGCAGCGAACCGGGACTACTCAATGAGCAGTTCTTC. It yields the protein CASSEPGLLNEQFF.

V and J are TRBV19 and TRBJ2-3; D is unresolved. The CDR3 totals 13 residues. The germline gives CDR1 LNHDA, CDR2 SQIVND (reference sequence). Deletions cut 2 bases from V and 4 bases from J, with 7 bases between. The CDR3 sequence: CASSINMPDTQYF. CDR3 DNA sequence: TGTGCCAGTAGTATAAACATGCCAGATACGCAGTATTTT. Variable domain in full (rest from reference TRBV19 and TRBJ2-3): DGGITQSPKYLFRKEGQNVTLSCEQNLNHDAMYWYRQDPGQGLRLIYYSQIVNDFQKGDIAEGYSVSREKKESFPLTVTSAQKNPTAFYLCASSINMPDTQYFGPGTRLTVL.

This clone was seen more than once but under ten times. This chain uses TRBV19 with TRBJ1-5; 9 bases align to TRBD1. CDR3 size: 16 residues. Trimming took 4 bases from V and 7 from J; bases not matched to a gene: 11. CDR1 is LNHDA, CDR2 SQIVND, per germline (reference sequence). The CDR3 DNA follows: TGTGCCAGTAGTACGTCCCGGGACAGGGACGGACAGCCCCAGCATTTT. Protein sequence: CASSTSRDRDGQPQHF.

The chain has TRBV11-2 and TRBJ1-1; D gene uncertain. V was cut by 5 bases and J by 1 base, with 11 bases left in between. There are 14 residues in the CDR3. Germline assignment: CDR1 SGHAT and CDR2 FQNNGV. The CDR3 nucleotides are TGTGCCAGCAGCCTTCCGTTCAGGAACACTGAAGCTTTCTTT. The encoded protein is CASSLPFRNTEAFF.

The chain recombines TRBV5-1 with TRBJ2-7, with 8 nucleotides matching TRBD2. Losses at the gene ends were 4 bases for V and 3 bases for J; bases not matched to a gene: 9. This CDR3 comprises 15 residues. Germline V gene lookup returns CDR1 SGHRS and CDR2 YFSETQ. In nucleotides, the CDR3 is TGCGCCAGCAGCACCCCCGGGACTAGAAACTACGAGCAGTACTTC. Protein sequence: CASSTPGTRNYEQYF. Based on the CDR3 plus reference TRBV5-1 and TRBJ2-7, the full variable domain is KAGVTQTPRYLIKTRGQQVTLSCSPISGHRSVSWYQQTPGQGLQFLFEYFSETQRNKGNFPGRFSGRQFSNSRSEMNVSTLELGDSALYLCASSTPGTRNYEQYFGPGTRLTVT.